This entry lists 19 T cell receptor beta chains sequenced from one sample in a study of Graves' ophthalmopathy and Graves' hyperthyroidism. RNA transcripts were the source from which TCR beta CDR3 regions were amplified. In the first round, RT-PCR was carried out with HTBI primers, and a multiplex PCR formed the second round. From the multiplex PCR reads, TCRdb called clonotypes with MiXCR, one entry per CDR3 protein. The data show approximately 500,000 distinct CDR3 sequences, roughly 14% seen once. Input material: blood. These receptors originate from a woman aged 25 to 39 with Graves' ophthalmopathy.

The V call is TRBV11-2, the J call TRBJ1-1; D might be TRBD1 (5 bases). Trimming left V 0 bases short and J 2 bases short, with 13 bases between. Germline lookup yields CDR1 SGHAT and CDR2 FQNNGV. The CDR3 is 16 amino acids. Here the CDR3 reads CASSLEATASNTEAFF. In DNA, the CDR3 is TGTGCCAGCAGCTTAGAAGCGACAGCTAGTAACACTGAAGCTTTCTTT.

This chain links TRBV4-2 with TRBJ1-5; 9 bases match TRBD1. Germline V lookup: CDR1 LGHNA, CDR2 YNFKEQ. V was pared by 6 bases and J by 4 bases, with 4 bases of the junction left unmatched. The CDR3 covers 14 residues. The CDR3 sequence: CASSLQGANQPQHF. The CDR3 DNA sequence: TGTGCCAGCAGTTTACAGGGGGCGAATCAGCCCCAGCATTTT.

In its sample, this clonotype was seen many times. This may come from a read error, since a much larger clone is one base off. The chain combines TRBV12-3 or TRBV12-4 with TRBJ1-1; no clear D gene. The CDR3 contains 11 residues. Trimming shortened V by 6 bases and J by 4 bases, and 6 bases separated the two germline ends. This CDR3 reads CASRVGTEAFF. The CDR3 nucleotides read TGTGCCAGCAGGGTGGGCACTGAAGCTTTCTTT.

This clonotype was counted many times. The V gene is TRBV12-3 or TRBV12-4, the J gene TRBJ1-1; D gene unclear. V lost 0 bases to trimming and J lost 6 bases, with 11 bases between them. This CDR3 is built from 14 residues. The DNA of the CDR3 is TGTGCCAGCAGTTTAGCCCGGGTTAGCCCTGAAGCTTTCTTT. Residues: CASSLARVSPEAFF.

This clonotype occurred many times. This sequence joins TRBV20-1 and TRBJ1-1, with a weak D call TRBD1 (6 bases). Germline loops: CDR1 DFQATT, CDR2 SNEGSKA (reference sequence). Trimming took 6 bases from V and 5 from J, leaving 22 bases between them. CDR3 size: 15 residues. The CDR3 DNA reads TGCAGTGCCCAGTCAGGGGCCCCCGACTGGACTGAAGCTTTCTTT. Protein product: CSAQSGAPDWTEAFF.

This clonotype was picked up many times. This chain joins TRBV24-1 and TRBJ1-2; no clear D. This CDR3 has 14 amino acids. Trimming removed 4 bases from V and 1 base from J, with 9 bases in between. Germline CDR1 reads KGHDR; CDR2 reads SFDVKD. For the CDR3, the DNA is TGTGCCACCAGTGACTTTACAAGTAACTATGGCTACACCTTC. Translated: CATSDFTSNYGYTF.

In its sample, this clonotype was seen many times. The chain joins TRBV3-1 to TRBJ1-2; 11 bases line up with TRBD1. V shed 2 bases, J shed 7 bases, and the junction held 6 bases outside the gene matches. CDR1 LGHDT and CDR2 YNNKEL come from the germline V gene (reference sequence). The CDR3 extends over 15 amino acids. The CDR3 spells CASSQRTGGMVGYTF. The CDR3 bases are TGTGCCAGCAGCCAAAGGACAGGGGGCATGGTTGGCTACACCTTC.

This clonotype was picked up a small number of times. CDR3 nucleotides: TGTGCCAGCAGCCCCGAGGAGGGGGCTTCCTACGAGCAGTACTTC. Protein sequence: CASSPEEGASYEQYF. The chain combines TRBV7-9 with TRBJ2-7; TRBD1 might be the D (7 bases). V was trimmed by 5 bases and J by 1 base, leaving 15 bases between them. The CDR3 is 15 amino acids. Germline V lookup: CDR1 SEHNR, CDR2 FQNEAQ (reference sequence).

This clonotype came up many times. The J gene is TRBJ2-5, the V gene TRBV7-2; 9 bases are shared with TRBD1. The CDR3 loop spans 15 amino acids. The V gene's germline CDR1 is SGHTA and CDR2 FQGNSA. Trimming cost V 5 bases and J 1 base; bases outside gene matches: 5. CDR3 in DNA: TGTGCCAGCAGCCCCCCGGGACAGGGCCAAGAGACCCAGTACTTC. This sequence encodes CASSPPGQGQETQYF.

This clonotype was detected many times. The chain joins TRBV6-1 to TRBJ1-3, with TRBD1 as a possible D gene (6 bases). CDR3 length: 17 amino acids. Germline assignment: CDR1 MNHNS and CDR2 SASEGT. The V end was cut by 6 bases, the J end by 0 bases, with 18 bases between. CDR3 nucleotides: TGTGCCAGCAGCCCCAGGGGACGGGCTTACTCTGGAAACACCATATATTTT. As protein: CASSPRGRAYSGNTIYF.

This clonotype has ten or more counts. The chain carries TRBV7-3 and TRBJ1-1; perhaps TRBD1 as D (6 bases). CDR3 length: 13 amino acids. Trimming shortened V by 5 bases and J by 5 bases, and 12 bases separated the two germline ends. Germline values: CDR1 SGHTA, CDR2 FQGTGA. The CDR3 region is CASSVQGRTEAFF. The CDR3 DNA reads TGTGCCAGCAGCGTACAGGGAAGGACTGAAGCTTTCTTT.

The sample holds many counts of this clonotype. V is TRBV7-2 and J is TRBJ1-2; 9 bases line up with TRBD1. V shed 6 bases and J 5 bases; nucleotides not matched to a gene: 10. CDR3 length equals 15 residues. Germline V gene sequence: CDR1 SGHTA, CDR2 FQGNSA. CDR3 region: CASSRTGGAGYGYTF. CDR3 nucleotides: TGTGCCAGCAGTCGCACAGGGGGCGCGGGGTATGGCTACACCTTC. Variable domain in full (rest from reference TRBV7-2 and TRBJ1-2): GAGVSQSPSNKVTEKGKDVELRCDPISGHTALYWYRQSLGQGLEFLIYFQGNSAPDKSGLPSDRFSAERTGGSVSTLTIQRTQQEDSAVYLCASSRTGGAGYGYTFGSGTRLTVV.

This clonotype has a count of ten or more. The rearrangement links TRBV5-4 to TRBJ1-1; the match to TRBD1 covers 11 bases. This CDR3 is built from 16 residues. V lost 3 bases, J lost 5 bases, and 9 bases stayed unmatched. The germline V gene encodes CDR1 SGHNT and CDR2 YYREEE (reference sequence). CDR3 loop: CASSSRDRGEGTEAFF. In nucleotides, the CDR3 is TGTGCCAGCAGCTCCCGGGACAGGGGGGAGGGGACTGAAGCTTTCTTT.

The table lists this clonotype with many counts. The chain employs TRBV6-5 and TRBJ1-5, with a tentative D call TRBD1 (6 bases). CDR1 MNHEY and CDR2 SVGAGI come from the germline V gene. This CDR3 has 13 amino acids. Trimming removed 4 bases at V and 6 bases at J, with 10 bases between. This chain's CDR3 is CASSFDRSQPQHF. In DNA form, the CDR3 reads TGTGCCAGCAGTTTCGACAGGTCTCAGCCCCAGCATTTT.

DNA of the CDR3: TGTGCCTGGGTTCCGGGCACCGGGGAGCTGTTTTTT. Translating gives CAWVPGTGELFF. The gene calls are TRBV30 and TRBJ2-2; no clear D gene. The V end was cut by 5 bases, the J end by 4 bases, with 8 bases between. Per germline, CDR1 GTSNPN and CDR2 SVGIG (reference sequence). The CDR3 consists of 12 residues.

This clonotype was seen repeatedly, ten times or more. DNA for the CDR3: TGTGCCTGGAGTGTACCGGGGAGGGCCAATCAGCCCCAGCATTTT. Amino acids: CAWSVPGRANQPQHF. The J gene is TRBJ1-5, the V gene TRBV30; D uncertain. The CDR3 is 15 amino acids. Germline loops: CDR1 GTSNPN, CDR2 SVGIG (reference sequence). The V gene lost 0 bases and the J gene lost 3 bases, with 12 bases spanning the gap.

The rearrangement links TRBV12-3 or TRBV12-4 to TRBJ1-1, with D possibly TRBD1 on 5 matching bases. The CDR3 is 14 residues long. The V gene lost 4 bases and the J gene lost 1 base, with 10 bases spanning the gap. The CDR3 region has the DNA TGTGCCAGCAGTTCGGACACAGCGAACACTGAAGCTTTCTTT. Protein product: CASSSDTANTEAFF.

The chain recombines TRBV5-1 with TRBJ2-7; 13 nucleotides align to TRBD2. In germline, CDR1 is SGHRS, CDR2 YFSETQ. There are 15 residues in the CDR3. J gave up 3 bases and V 2 bases, and 2 bases lay outside the gene matches. As DNA, the CDR3 is TGCGCCAGCAGCTTCGGACTAGCGGGAGTCTACGAGCAGTACTTC. This gives the protein CASSFGLAGVYEQYF.

This clonotype has ten or more counts. The V and J genes are TRBV7-9 and TRBJ1-1; 9 nucleotides match TRBD1. V lost 8 bases to trimming and J lost 5 bases; unmatched junction nucleotides: 6. CDR3 size: 13 residues. CDR1 is SEHNR and CDR2 is FQNEAQ in the germline V gene (reference sequence). CDR3 loop: CASGQGLGTEAFF. The CDR3 nucleotides are TGTGCCAGCGGACAGGGGCTAGGTACTGAAGCTTTCTTT.